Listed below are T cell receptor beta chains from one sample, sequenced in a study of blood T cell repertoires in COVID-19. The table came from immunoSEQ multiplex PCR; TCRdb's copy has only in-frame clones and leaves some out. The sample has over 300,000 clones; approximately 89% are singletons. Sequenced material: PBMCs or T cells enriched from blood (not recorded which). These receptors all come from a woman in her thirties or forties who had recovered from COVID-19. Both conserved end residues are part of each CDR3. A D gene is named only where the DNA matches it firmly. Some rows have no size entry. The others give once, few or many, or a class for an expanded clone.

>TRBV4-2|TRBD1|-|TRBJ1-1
CASSQDGTGQDTEAFF
TGTGCCAGCAGCCAAGACGGGACAGGGCAGGACACTGAAGCTTTCTTT
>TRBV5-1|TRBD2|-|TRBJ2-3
CASSGGDSTDTQYF
TGCGCCAGCAGCGGGGGGGACAGCACAGATACGCAGTATTTT
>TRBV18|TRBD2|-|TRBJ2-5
CASSPTGLAGGPYYF
TGTGCCAGCTCACCGACGGGACTAGCGGGGGGGCCGTATTACTTC
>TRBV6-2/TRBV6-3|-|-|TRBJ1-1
CASSYFSQGAAFF
TGTGCCAGCAGTTACTTCTCACAGGGTGCAGCTTTCTTT
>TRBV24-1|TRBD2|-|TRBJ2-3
CATSDLKASGGAGWTDTQYF
TGTGCCACCAGTGATTTGAAAGCCAGCGGGGGGGCCGGATGGACAGATACGCAGTATTTT
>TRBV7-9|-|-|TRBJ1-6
CASSLDYAGRNSPLHF
TGTGCCAGCAGCTTAGATTACGCGGGAAGGAATTCACCCCTCCACTTT
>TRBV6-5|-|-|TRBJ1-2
CASSYDSRGYTF
TGTGCCAGCAGTTACGACAGCAGGGGCTACACCTTC
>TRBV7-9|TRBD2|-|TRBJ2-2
CASRQPGLAGGAVTGELFF
TGTGCCAGCAGACAACCGGGACTAGCGGGGGGGGCGGTCACCGGGGAGCTGTTTTTT
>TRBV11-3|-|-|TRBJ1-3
CASSLEGTSGNTIYF
TGTGCCAGCAGCTTAGAAGGGACATCTGGAAACACCATATATTTT
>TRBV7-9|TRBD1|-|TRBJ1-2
CASSLTGDGYTF
TGTGCCAGCAGCTTGACAGGGGACGGCTACACCTTC
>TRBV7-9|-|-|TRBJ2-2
CASSLMARGGTGELFF
TGTGCCAGCAGCTTAATGGCGCGGGGCGGAACCGGGGAGCTGTTTTTT
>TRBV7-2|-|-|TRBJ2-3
CASSLGTIGTDTQYF
TGTGCCAGCAGCTTAGGGACTATCGGCACAGATACGCAGTATTTT
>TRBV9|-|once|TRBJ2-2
CASSVEGSYTGELFF
TGTGCCAGCAGCGTAGAGGGGTCCTACACCGGGGAGCTGTTTTTT
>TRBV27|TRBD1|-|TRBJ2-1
CARPLRDRKFYNEQFF
TGTGCCAGGCCTCTTAGGGACAGAAAGTTCTACAATGAGCAGTTCTTC
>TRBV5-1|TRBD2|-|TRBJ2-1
CASTSTSGAYNEQFF
TGCGCCAGTACCTCCACTAGCGGAGCTTACAATGAGCAGTTCTTC
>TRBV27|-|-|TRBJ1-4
CASSTIRGTNEKLFF
TGTGCCAGCTCCACGATCAGGGGAACTAATGAAAAACTGTTTTTT
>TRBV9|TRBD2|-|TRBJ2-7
CASSVASGSTYEQYF
TGTGCCAGCAGCGTAGCTAGCGGGAGTACCTACGAGCAGTACTTC
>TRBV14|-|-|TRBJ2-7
CASSLTGTYEQYF
TGTGCCAGCAGCCTGACAGGAACCTACGAGCAGTACTTC
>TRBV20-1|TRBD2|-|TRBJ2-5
CSASPGLARQETQYF
TGCAGTGCTAGTCCGGGACTAGCGAGGCAAGAGACCCAGTACTTC
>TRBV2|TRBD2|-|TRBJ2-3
CASSETRTSGSDTQYF
TGTGCCAGCAGTGAAACCCGGACTAGCGGGAGTGATACGCAGTATTTT
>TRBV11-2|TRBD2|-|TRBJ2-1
CASSLRTSGGAYIEQFF
TGTGCCAGCAGCTTACGGACTAGCGGGGGGGCTTACATTGAGCAGTTCTTC
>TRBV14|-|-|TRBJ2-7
CASSLGQGLTYEQYF
TGTGCCAGCAGTCTAGGACAGGGACTAACCTACGAGCAGTACTTC
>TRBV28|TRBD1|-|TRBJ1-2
CASTPGGLPGYTF
TGTGCCAGCACCCCAGGGGGGCTACCTGGCTACACCTTC
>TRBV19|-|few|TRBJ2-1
CASSIGGYEQFF
TGTGCCAGTAGTATTGGAGGGTATGAGCAGTTCTTC
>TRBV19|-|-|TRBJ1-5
CASSPILDSAGGNQPQHF
TGTGCCAGTAGTCCGATACTTGACAGCGCCGGCGGCAATCAGCCCCAGCATTTT
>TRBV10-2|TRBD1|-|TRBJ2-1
CASSPDRVYNEQFF
TGCGCCAGCAGTCCGGACAGGGTATACAATGAGCAGTTCTTC
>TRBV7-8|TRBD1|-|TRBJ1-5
CASSLPPTGHYPSNQPQHF
TGTGCCAGCAGCCTCCCCCCGACAGGGCACTATCCTAGCAATCAGCCCCAGCATTTT
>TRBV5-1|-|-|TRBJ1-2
CASSTARGLSEGYTF
TGCGCCAGCAGCACCGCCCGGGGACTGTCGGAGGGCTACACCTTC
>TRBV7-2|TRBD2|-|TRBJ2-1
CASSFDFRGGEQFF
TGTGCCAGCAGCTTCGACTTCCGGGGGGGTGAGCAGTTCTTC
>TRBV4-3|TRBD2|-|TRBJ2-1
CASSQDRIQAGSYNEQFF
TGCGCCAGCAGCCAAGATAGAATCCAAGCGGGGTCTTATAATGAGCAGTTCTTC
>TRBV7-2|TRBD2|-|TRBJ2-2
CASRTSEGTGELFF
TGTGCCAGTCGGACTAGCGAGGGCACCGGGGAGCTGTTTTTT
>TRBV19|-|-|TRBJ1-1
CASSFTGGGTEAFF
TGTGCCAGTAGTTTCACTGGGGGAGGCACTGAAGCTTTCTTT
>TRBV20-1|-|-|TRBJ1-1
CSASLGREAFF
TGCAGTGCTAGCCTGGGGAGAGAAGCTTTCTTT
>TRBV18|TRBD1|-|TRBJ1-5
CASSPTGQGNQPQHF
TGTGCCAGCTCACCTACGGGACAGGGCAATCAGCCCCAGCATTTT
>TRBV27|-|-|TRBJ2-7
CASSPGLVADEQYF
TGTGCCAGCAGTCCCGGACTCGTCGCCGACGAGCAGTACTTC
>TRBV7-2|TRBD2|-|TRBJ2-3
CASSPRGVAGGTDTQYF
TGTGCCAGCAGCCCCCGAGGAGTAGCGGGGGGCACAGATACGCAGTATTTT
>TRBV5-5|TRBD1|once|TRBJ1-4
CASSSPGGSIATNEKLFF
TGTGCCAGCAGCAGCCCAGGGGGATCGATTGCAACTAATGAAAAACTGTTTTTT
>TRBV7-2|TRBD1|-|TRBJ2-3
CASSGTGHLDTQYF
TGTGCCAGCAGCGGGACAGGGCACTTGGATACGCAGTATTTT
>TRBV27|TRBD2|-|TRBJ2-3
CASSPSGTYSRTDTQYF
TGTGCCAGCAGTCCTAGCGGGACCTATTCTCGCACAGATACGCAGTATTTT
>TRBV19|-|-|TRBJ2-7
CASRLGRGDTYEQYF
TGTGCCAGTAGGCTCGGCAGGGGGGATACCTACGAGCAGTACTTC
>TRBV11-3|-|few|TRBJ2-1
CASSPRSKDNEQFF
TGTGCCAGCAGCCCTAGGTCTAAAGACAATGAGCAGTTCTTC
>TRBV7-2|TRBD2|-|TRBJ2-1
CASRLAGVGWYEQFF
TGTGCCAGCAGATTAGCGGGAGTAGGTTGGTATGAGCAGTTCTTC
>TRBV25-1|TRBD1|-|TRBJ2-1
CATGQGLREQFF
TGTGCCACGGGACAGGGGCTACGGGAGCAGTTCTTC